The entry below describes one T cell receptor beta chain. Its antigen is not known. TCRdb's copy holds only in-frame clones and misses some; the assay was immunoSEQ multiplex PCR. The table includes over 100,000 clones, around 93% detected once. The source of the sample is a study of OX40 agonist ivuxolimab in advanced cancers. Overall study: The treatment was a fully human IgG2 OX40 agonist, ivuxolimab. Patients were infused with ivuxolimab every 2 weeks at 0.01 to 10 mg/kg. Points from the study as a whole: Those patients achieving a partial response at 0.1-3.0 mg/kg showed among the lowest clonal expansion. The authors also found low normalized T-cell clonal expansion in some nonresponders.

Unmatched junction bases numbered 6, after V lost 4 bases and J lost 9 bases. Looked up from germline, CDR1 is SGHDT and CDR2 is YYEEEE. The CDR3 totals 14 residues. The V call is TRBV5-6, the J call TRBJ2-1, with 11 nucleotides matching TRBD2. Material: CD4+ or CD8+ T cells sorted from blood, obtained in a trial of the OX40 agonist ivuxolimab. The clonotype was recovered from an adult with an advanced solid tumor such as melanoma, head and neck, liver or kidney cancer. Here the CDR3 reads CASSPKLAGAEQFF. CDR3 nucleotides: TGTGCCAGCAGCCCAAAACTAGCGGGAGCTGAGCAGTTCTTC.